This T cell receptor (beta chain) derives from a study of CXCR3-negative and CXCR3-positive naive CD8 T cells. Carrying UMI labels, the TRB cDNA libraries were prepared through 5' RACE. TCRdb re-called the 5' RACE reads and shows each CDR3 protein once, DNA omitted. With thousands of distinct CDR3 sequences in the sample, the ten largest clones hold about 1.5%. General study findings and limits: Whereas memory cells differed, naive CXCR3-negative and CXCR3-positive cells shared similar TRBV-TRBJ usage. More hydrophobic TRB CDR3s occurred in CXCR3-positive than in CXCR3-negative naive cells.

With regard to this clonotype: Antigen unknown.

Germline V gene data show CDR1 as SEHNR and CDR2 as FQNEAQ (reference sequence). The CDR3 loop spans 14 amino acids. This sequence was found in a human donor in good health. Some clones in this sample may be carry-over from other donors' samples. The sample taken for sequencing was naive CXCR3+ CD8+ T cells from blood. Subset noted: CD45RO-CCR7+CD27+CD95- naive CD8+ T cells expressing CXCR3 (TNR3+). The chain couples TRBV7-9 to TRBJ1-1; TCRdb selects TRBD1, and the lack of DNA leaves this call unchecked. The CDR3 region is CASSSGTGDVEAFF.